The 21 T cell receptor beta chains in this list originate from one sample, sequenced in a study of cytomegalovirus exposure and HLA in healthy donors (TCRdb year 2017). The library was obtained by the immunoSEQ multiplex PCR assay. Entries here come from immuneACCESS through TCRdb and include only in-frame sequences with V and J called. Some clones fail to appear in such tables; in the studies checked, an unresolved V gene covers under half of the shortfall, and the cause of the remainder is unknown. The sample records 260,000 or so clones, 80% to 95% of which are singletons. Jointly, the top ten make up around 3.3% of the sample. The sequenced sample was PBMCs. The receptors come from a woman in her twenties or thirties in good health and CMV-seronegative.

The rearrangement uses TRBV29-1 and TRBJ1-1, with 8 bases aligning to TRBD1. Germline CDR1 SQVTM, CDR2 ANQGSEA. The V and J ends lost 3 bases and 3 bases, in that order; junction bases with no gene match: 15. CDR3 length: 17 amino acids. CDR3 sequence reads: CSVEVLGTGKLHTEAFF. In DNA form, the CDR3 reads TGCAGCGTTGAGGTGCTCGGGACAGGAAAACTTCACACTGAAGCTTTCTTT.

The rearrangement joins TRBV7-2 to TRBJ2-5; the match to TRBD2 covers 12 bases. Trimming took 3 bases from V and 5 from J; bases not matched to a gene: 10. In germline, CDR1 is SGHTA, CDR2 FQGNSA. This CDR3 contains 17 residues. In DNA form, the CDR3 reads TGTGCCAGCAGCTTCCGGACTAGCGGGATCCCAGGGGAGACCCAGTACTTC. It translates to CASSFRTSGIPGETQYF.

This CDR3 reads CASSLGEGYEQYF. The CDR3 DNA reads TGTGCCAGCAGCTTAGGGGAGGGGTACGAGCAGTACTTC. This chain links TRBV7-8 with TRBJ2-7; 7 bases match TRBD2. J was trimmed by 4 bases and V by 1 base; bases with no gene match: 1. This CDR3 has 13 amino acids. The germline gives CDR1 SGHVS, CDR2 FQNEAQ.

This chain links TRBV6-4 with TRBJ2-1; D remains unclear. Germline V gives CDR1 MRHNA, CDR2 SNTAGT. Trimming removed 4 bases at V and 5 bases at J, with 12 bases between. This CDR3 has 14 amino acids. The DNA of the CDR3 is TGTGCCAGCAGTGGGTCGGCGTTGCACAATGAGCAGTTCTTC. It specifies CASSGSALHNEQFF.

V gene TRBV28 combines with J gene TRBJ1-1; D remains ambiguous. Trimming cost V 5 bases and J 1 base, with 8 bases left between them. Looked up from germline, CDR1 is MDHEN and CDR2 is SYDVKM. The CDR3 contains 13 residues. The CDR3 DNA sequence: TGTGCCAGCAGTCTTGACCAGAACACTGAAGCTTTCTTT. The encoded protein is CASSLDQNTEAFF.

The chain uses TRBV28 and TRBJ2-5; 11 bases map to TRBD2. The CDR3 is made up of 15 amino acids. V was clipped by 9 bases and J by 5 bases; unmatched bases: 11. From germline, CDR1 is MDHEN and CDR2 SYDVKM. The CDR3 protein is CASRSTSGSGETQYF. The CDR3 region has the DNA TGTGCCAGTAGGTCCACTAGCGGGAGTGGCGAGACCCAGTACTTC.

The rearrangement joins TRBV12-2 to TRBJ2-7; the table gives TRBD2 as D, unverified against the DNA. TRBV12-2 is annotated as a pseudogene. CDR3 length equals 14 residues. The DNA of the CDR3 is TGTGCAAGTCGCTTATGCGGAGGGAGGTACGAGCAGTACTTC. It is translated as CASRLCGGRYEQYF.

The chain combines TRBV19 with TRBJ1-1, with 10 positions matching TRBD1. J was trimmed by 7 bases and V by 4 bases; bases with no gene match: 9. The CDR3 consists of 15 residues. Germline values: CDR1 LNHDA, CDR2 SQIVND (reference sequence). The CDR3 region is CASSRPTGGRGEAFF. The CDR3 coding sequence is TGTGCCAGTAGTAGACCGACAGGGGGCAGGGGTGAAGCTTTCTTT.

V usage is TRBV5-1 and J usage is TRBJ2-5, with D perhaps TRBD1 (6 bases). Germline V gene data show CDR1 as SGHRS and CDR2 as YFSETQ. The germline V and J ends were trimmed by 3 bases and 2 bases, with 11 bases remaining between them. This CDR3 is 14 amino acids long. Written as DNA, the CDR3 is TGCGCCAGCAGCTACACAGGGCTTCAAGAGACCCAGTACTTC. Encoded protein: CASSYTGLQETQYF.

The chain employs TRBV7-7 and TRBJ2-7; the D is unclear. Germline V gives CDR1 SSHAT, CDR2 FNYEAQ (reference sequence). This CDR3 spans 13 amino acids. V was clipped by 2 bases and J by 4 bases, with 9 bases between them. The CDR3 DNA reads as TGTGCCAGCAGCTTAATTCGAGGATACGAGCAGTACTTC. Its protein product is CASSLIRGYEQYF.

This clone was seen a single time. The chain employs TRBV10-3 and TRBJ2-7; D remains ambiguous. Germline assignment: CDR1 ENHRY and CDR2 SYGVKD. Deletions cut 0 bases from V and 1 base from J, with 10 bases between. The CDR3 has 15 amino acids. CDR3 amino acids: CAISESGGKSYEQYF. DNA for the CDR3: TGTGCCATCAGTGAGTCTGGCGGTAAATCCTACGAGCAGTACTTC.

This rearrangement joins TRBV27 to TRBJ2-3; 10 positions agree with TRBD2. Germline values: CDR1 MNHEY, CDR2 SMNVEV (reference sequence). This CDR3 has 18 residues. V shed 3 bases and J 1 base; nucleotides not matched to a gene: 10. CDR3 region: CASSLSTLAGEGTDTQYF. CDR3 sequence (DNA): TGTGCCAGCAGTTTGTCGACCCTAGCGGGAGAAGGCACAGATACGCAGTATTTT.

V usage is TRBV27 and J usage is TRBJ2-7; D might be TRBD1 or TRBD2, each matching 5 bases. Germline V gene lookup returns CDR1 MNHEY and CDR2 SMNVEV (reference sequence). Between the trimmed V and J ends, which lost 5 bases and 2 bases, there was a span of 10 bases. There are 13 residues in the CDR3. CDR3 bases: TGTGCCAGCAGTGTGGGACGGGCCTACGAGCAGTACTTC. Its protein is CASSVGRAYEQYF.

This clone showed up just once. The chain recombines TRBV5-1 with TRBJ2-7, with TRBD2 matching over 11 bases. Unmatched junction bases numbered 3, after V lost 0 bases and J lost 4 bases. The CDR3 sequence is 15 residues long. In germline, CDR1 is SGHRS, CDR2 YFSETQ. The CDR3 here is CASSLGSGRVYEQYF. CDR3 bases: TGCGCCAGCAGCTTGGGTAGCGGGAGGGTTTACGAGCAGTACTTC.

This rearrangement joins TRBV11-2 to TRBJ2-7; 7 bases are shared with TRBD1. CDR3 length: 14 residues. The V segment lost 1 base and the J segment 3 bases; nucleotides outside the gene matches: 3. CDR1 SGHAT and CDR2 FQNNGV come from the germline V gene. Here the CDR3 reads CASSLGDRIYEQYF. The CDR3 coding sequence is TGTGCCAGCAGCTTAGGGGACAGAATCTACGAGCAGTACTTC.

In the case of this clone: Additional DNA sequences in this sample encode the identical CDR3. V and J are TRBV5-1 and TRBJ2-7, with D maybe TRBD1 (5 bases). CDR3 length equals 13 residues. The V end was cut by 0 bases, the J end by 3 bases, with 7 bases between. Germline V CDR1 and CDR2: SGHRS, YFSETQ. The CDR3 DNA reads as TGCGCCAGCAGCTTGGGCAGGGACTACGAGCAGTACTTC. The encoded protein is CASSLGRDYEQYF. The full variable domain, its missing parts supplied by reference TRBV5-1 and TRBJ2-7, is KAGVTQTPRYLIKTRGQQVTLSCSPISGHRSVSWYQQTPGQGLQFLFEYFSETQRNKGNFPGRFSGRQFSNSRSEMNVSTLELGDSALYLCASSLGRDYEQYFGPGTRLTVT.

J is TRBJ2-7 and V is TRBV4-1; D possibly corresponds to TRBD1 (5 bases). Germline loops: CDR1 MGHRA, CDR2 YSYEKL. This CDR3 has 14 residues. V dropped 1 base and J dropped 2 bases, with 9 bases sitting between them. The CDR3 DNA sequence: TGCGCCAGCAGCCAAGTCGACAGCCCCTACGAGCAGTACTTC. Translating it yields CASSQVDSPYEQYF.

The chain employs TRBV7-9 and TRBJ2-3; no clear D gene. The germline V gene encodes CDR1 SEHNR and CDR2 FQNEAQ (reference sequence). This CDR3 has 11 amino acids. The V and J ends lost 3 bases and 6 bases respectively, with 4 bases between them. CDR3 bases: TGTGCCAGCAGCTTCAAGGATACGCAGTATTTT. Translating gives CASSFKDTQYF.

The chain is built from TRBV27 and TRBJ2-2, with D hard to call. This CDR3 is built from 15 residues. The germline V gene encodes CDR1 MNHEY and CDR2 SMNVEV (reference sequence). Trimming took off 7 bases at V and 3 bases at J, with 15 bases between the two ends. CDR3 nucleotides: TGTGCCAGCACTCGGCTAGAACCGGACACCGGGGAGCTGTTTTTT. This sequence encodes CASTRLEPDTGELFF.

The gene calls are TRBV28 and TRBJ2-7; the D call may be TRBD1 or TRBD2 (5 bases each). V lost 5 bases to trimming and J lost 0 bases, with 17 bases between them. The V gene's germline CDR1 is MDHEN and CDR2 SYDVKM. The CDR3 spans 16 residues. The CDR3 region has the DNA TGTGCCAGCAGTCAAATGTTCCGGGACCGCTCCTACGAGCAGTACTTC. It codes for CASSQMFRDRSYEQYF.

The count of this clone is one. The DNA of the CDR3 is TGTGCCAGCAGCTTAGGGGGACAGGGCAAGTACGAGCAGTACTTC. The encoded protein is CASSLGGQGKYEQYF. This sequence joins TRBV7-9 and TRBJ2-7; 9 bases line up with TRBD1. V dropped 1 base and J dropped 4; count of bases not matched to a gene: 5. CDR1 and CDR2 (germline): SEHNR, FQNEAQ (reference sequence). The CDR3 totals 15 residues.